Following are 31 T cell receptor beta chains from one sample sequenced in a study of OX40 agonist ivuxolimab in advanced cancers. TCRdb's table, derived via immunoSEQ multiplex PCR, lists solely in-frame clones and lacks some. Of about 89,000 clones in the sample, approximately 90% were seen once. The material sequenced was CD4+ or CD8+ T cells sorted from blood, taken in a trial of the OX40 agonist ivuxolimab. Source of these receptors: an adult with an advanced solid tumor such as melanoma, head and neck, liver or kidney cancer.

The chain uses TRBV10-3 and TRBJ2-2; D could derive from TRBD1 or TRBD2 (6 bases each). V gave up 7 bases and J gave up 3 bases, with 12 bases separating them. Germline loops: CDR1 ENHRY, CDR2 SYGVKD. The CDR3 runs to 14 residues. CDR3 sequence: CAITDGGHTGELFF. The CDR3 nucleotides are TGTGCCATCACCGACGGGGGCCACACCGGGGAGCTGTTTTTT.

This clone was observed a single time. This chain's CDR3 is CASSSRMPNYEQYF. The CDR3 DNA reads TGTGCCAGCAGCTCCCGGATGCCGAACTACGAGCAGTACTTC. The chain uses TRBV5-6 and TRBJ2-7, with D unresolved. CDR3 length: 14 amino acids. Germline assignment: CDR1 SGHDT and CDR2 YYEEEE. Trimming removed 3 bases from V and 3 bases from J, with 13 bases in between.

The rearrangement links TRBV29-1 to TRBJ1-3; 7 positions agree with TRBD1. Germline V CDR1 and CDR2: SQVTM, ANQGSEA. The trim removed 7 bases at V and 0 bases at J, leaving 9 bases unmatched. This CDR3 spans 15 amino acids. This chain's CDR3 is CSARDSESSGNTIYF. The CDR3 DNA follows: TGCAGCGCCCGGGACAGTGAAAGCTCTGGAAACACCATATATTTT.

J is TRBJ2-1 and V is TRBV5-1, with 14 nucleotides matching TRBD2. Germline lookup yields CDR1 SGHRS and CDR2 YFSETQ. V lost 5 bases to trimming and J lost 10 bases; unmatched junction nucleotides: 5. This CDR3 is built from 14 residues. The CDR3 region is CASSTGLAGEEQFF. DNA for the CDR3: TGCGCCAGCAGTACGGGACTAGCGGGAGAAGAGCAGTTCTTC.

The chain employs TRBV6-5 and TRBJ1-3; D not certain. CDR1 and CDR2 from the germline V gene are MNHEY and SVGAGI. V gave up 6 bases and J gave up 0 bases, with 9 bases separating them. This CDR3 is 14 amino acids long. The CDR3 is CASRIISSGNTIYF. In nucleotides, the CDR3 is TGTGCCAGCAGAATAATCAGCTCTGGAAACACCATATATTTT.

CDR3 sequence: CASSVDPSGSPQYF. CDR3 nucleotides: TGTGCCAGCAGCGTAGATCCTAGCGGGAGCCCTCAGTACTTC. The chain links TRBV9 to TRBJ2-5, with 10 bases identical to TRBD2. The length of the CDR3 is 14 residues. After removal of 0 bases from V and 11 bases from J, the junction contained 7 bases not matched to a gene. CDR1 and CDR2 from the germline V gene are SGDLS and YYNGEE.

The chain has TRBV7-2 and TRBJ2-2; D gene ambiguous. Germline CDR1 reads SGHTA; CDR2 reads FQGNSA. Deletions cut 4 bases from V and 6 bases from J, with 12 bases between. The CDR3 is made up of 14 amino acids. In DNA, the CDR3 is TGTGCCAGCAGCTATGGGGTGATCCCCGGGGAGCTGTTTTTT. Amino acids: CASSYGVIPGELFF.

This clone showed up just once. The V call is TRBV10-3, the J call TRBJ2-2; D call uncertain. Germline V gene sequence: CDR1 ENHRY, CDR2 SYGVKD. The CDR3 totals 13 residues. V lost 2 bases and J lost 4, with 5 bases in between. The CDR3 reads CAISEKFTGELFF. The CDR3 coding sequence is TGTGCCATCAGTGAGAAGTTCACCGGGGAGCTGTTTTTT.

The J gene is TRBJ2-7, the V gene TRBV30; 7 nucleotides line up with TRBD1. The CDR3 runs to 13 residues. The V and J ends lost 4 bases and 7 bases, in that order; junction bases with no gene match: 10. Germline V gives CDR1 GTSNPN, CDR2 SVGIG (reference sequence). The CDR3 sequence: CAWTTKGANEQYF. In nucleotides, the CDR3 is TGTGCCTGGACGACAAAGGGGGCTAATGAGCAGTACTTC. The full variable domain, its missing parts supplied by reference TRBV30 and TRBJ2-7, is SQTIHQWPATLVQPVGSPLSLECTVEGTSNPNLYWYRQAAGRGLQLLFYSVGIGQISSEVPQNLSASRPQDRQFILSSKKLLLSDSGFYLCAWTTKGANEQYFGPGTRLTVT.

V and J are TRBV5-1 and TRBJ2-1; TRBD2 agrees at 9 bases. The CDR3 sequence is 15 residues long. Germline CDR1 SGHRS, CDR2 YFSETQ. Trimming cost V 1 base and J 3 bases; bases outside gene matches: 2. The CDR3 nucleotides read TGCGCCAGCAGCTTGACTAGCGGGTTCTACAATGAGCAGTTCTTC. Translation gives CASSLTSGFYNEQFF.

The CDR3 is CASSYSRTGLDSPLHF. CDR3 sequence (DNA): TGTGCCAGCAGTTACTCAAGGACAGGGCTGGATTCACCCCTCCACTTT. The chain links TRBV6-5 to TRBJ1-6; TRBD1 aligns across 8 bases. The CDR3 covers 16 residues. CDR1 is MNHEY and CDR2 is SVGAGI in the germline V gene. J gave up 8 bases and V 0 bases, and 6 bases lay outside the gene matches.

The chain has TRBV27 and TRBJ1-1; tentative D call: TRBD1 (5 bases). The germline V gene has CDR1 MNHEY and CDR2 SMNVEV (reference sequence). This CDR3 has 16 residues. Trimming removed 5 bases at V and 0 bases at J, with 16 bases between. The CDR3 DNA reads TGTGCCAGCAGTCCCCTCCCGGGGGGGATGAACACTGAAGCTTTCTTT. Translation: CASSPLPGGMNTEAFF.

CDR3 amino acids: CAISEEGYQPQHF. CDR3 nucleotides: TGTGCCATCAGTGAGGAAGGGTACCAGCCCCAGCATTTT. This sequence joins TRBV10-3 and TRBJ1-5; D is unresolved. CDR1 is ENHRY and CDR2 is SYGVKD in the germline V gene. The CDR3 spans 13 residues. V was pared by 2 bases and J by 7 bases, with 9 bases between.

The rearrangement links TRBV7-2 to TRBJ1-4; 7 bases are shared with TRBD1. Per germline, CDR1 SGHTA and CDR2 FQGNSA. Trimming removed 5 bases from V and 5 bases from J; junction bases left unmatched: 8. The CDR3 covers 15 residues. The CDR3 bases are TGTGCCAGCAGCCCTACAGGGGTCGGGAATGAAAAACTGTTTTTT. Its translation is CASSPTGVGNEKLFF.

J is TRBJ1-1 and V is TRBV18; TRBD1 matches 7 bases. V trimming: 3 bases; J trimming: 8 bases; junction bases outside the gene matches: 6. CDR1 and CDR2 (germline): KGHSH, LQKENI. This CDR3 contains 13 residues. CDR3 DNA sequence: TGTGCCAGCTCACCGACGCCGGGACAGGAAGCTTTCTTT. As protein: CASSPTPGQEAFF. Full variable domain (outside the CDR3, taken from reference TRBV18 and TRBJ1-1): NAGVMQNPRHLVRRRGQEARLRCSPMKGHSHVYWYRQLPEEGLKFMVYLQKENIIDESGMPKERFSAEFPKEGPSILRIQQVVRGDSAAYFCASSPTPGQEAFFGQGTRLTVV.

The chain combines TRBV5-3 with TRBJ2-5, with 7 bases lining up with TRBD2. TRBV5-3 is reported as an ORF; its role is uncertain. This CDR3 spans 15 amino acids. V trimming: 1 base; J trimming: 0 bases; junction bases outside the gene matches: 3. The CDR3 DNA follows: TGTGCCAGAAGCTTGTACCTAGCGGACCAAGAGACCCAGTACTTC. Translating gives CARSLYLADQETQYF.

This chain links TRBV5-8 with TRBJ1-2, with 7 bases matching TRBD1. J gave up 0 bases and V 4 bases, and 3 bases lay outside the gene matches. Germline CDR1 and CDR2: SGHTS and YDEGEE. The CDR3 runs to 14 residues. This CDR3 is CASSPRGANYGYTF. The CDR3, as DNA: TGTGCCAGCAGCCCCAGGGGGGCTAACTATGGCTACACCTTC.

This rearrangement joins TRBV23-1 to TRBJ2-7; no reliable D call. TRBV23-1 counts as an open reading frame of uncertain function. The V end was cut by 2 bases, the J end by 6 bases, with 8 bases between. The CDR3 contains 12 residues. DNA for the CDR3: TGCGCCAGCAGTCAAAACAGACCCGAGCAGTACTTC. Its translation: CASSQNRPEQYF.

This chain uses TRBV28 with TRBJ1-1; D is perhaps TRBD1 (5 bases). The CDR3 is 15 residues long. The V gene lost 3 bases and the J gene lost 2 bases, with 13 bases spanning the gap. Germline CDR1 MDHEN, CDR2 SYDVKM. The chain's CDR3 is CASSLVQVINTEAFF. The CDR3 DNA reads TGTGCCAGCAGTTTGGTACAGGTGATCAACACTGAAGCTTTCTTT.

This clone was detected only a few times. This chain links TRBV7-7 with TRBJ2-3, with no clear D. The germline CDR1 and CDR2 sequences are SSHAT and FNYEAQ (reference sequence). Trimming removed 1 base from V and 1 base from J, with 9 bases in between. The CDR3 is 15 amino acids. CDR3 loop: CASSLGGYGTDTQYF. The CDR3 DNA follows: TGTGCCAGCAGCTTAGGCGGCTACGGCACAGATACGCAGTATTTT. The full variable domain, rest sourced from reference TRBV7-7 and TRBJ2-3, is GAGVSQSPRYKVTKRGQDVTLRCDPISSHATLYWYQQALGQGPEFLTYFNYEAQPDKSGLPSDRFSAERPEGSISTLTIQRTEQRDSAMYRCASSLGGYGTDTQYFGPGTRLTVL.

In this sample, this clone turned up once. The chain has TRBV27 and TRBJ1-2; no definite D call. The CDR3 extends over 13 amino acids. Germline V gene sequence: CDR1 MNHEY, CDR2 SMNVEV (reference sequence). With 3 bases removed from V and 4 bases from J, the gap between germline ends came to 9 bases. The CDR3 loop reads CASSLKGGYGYTF. Written as DNA, the CDR3 is TGTGCCAGCAGTTTGAAGGGAGGCTATGGCTACACCTTC.

V is TRBV28 and J is TRBJ1-2; TRBD1 aligns across 8 bases. The germline V gene has CDR1 MDHEN and CDR2 SYDVKM. The CDR3 extends over 14 amino acids. The trim removed 6 bases at V and 4 bases at J, leaving 7 bases unmatched. The CDR3: CASRQDRGFYGYTF. In DNA, the CDR3 is TGTGCCAGCAGACAAGACAGGGGATTCTATGGCTACACCTTC.

V and J are TRBV7-2 and TRBJ2-7; a possible D gene is TRBD1 (5 bases). The CDR3 totals 14 residues. Germline V gene data show CDR1 as SGHTA and CDR2 as FQGNSA. Trimming took 2 bases from V and 0 from J, leaving 8 bases between them. CDR3 protein: CASSLSQGSYEQYF. DNA for the CDR3: TGTGCCAGCAGCTTATCCCAGGGCTCCTACGAGCAGTACTTC.

CDR3: CASSRDSASEQYF. Written as DNA, the CDR3 is TGTGCCAGCTCACGGGACAGTGCAAGCGAGCAGTACTTC. The rearrangement links TRBV18 to TRBJ2-7, with TRBD1 identical over 7 bases. This CDR3 spans 13 amino acids. Germline CDR1 and CDR2: KGHSH and LQKENI. Trimming took 4 bases from V and 6 from J; bases not matched to a gene: 6.

This rearrangement joins TRBV6-5 to TRBJ1-5, with 7 bases matching TRBD1. V was clipped by 5 bases and J by 6 bases; unmatched bases: 7. This CDR3 region has 14 residues. The germline V gene encodes CDR1 MNHEY and CDR2 SVGAGI. The CDR3 region has the DNA TGTGCCAGCAGTCAGGCAGGGGGGGGTCAGCCCCAGCATTTT. Translating gives CASSQAGGGQPQHF.

This rearrangement joins TRBV6-5 to TRBJ2-7, with TRBD1 matching over 7 bases. Germline V lookup: CDR1 MNHEY, CDR2 SVGAGI. This CDR3 contains 14 residues. Unmatched junction bases numbered 7, after V lost 5 bases and J lost 3 bases. This CDR3 reads CASSETGRNYEQYF. The CDR3 region has the DNA TGTGCCAGCAGTGAGACAGGGAGAAACTACGAGCAGTACTTC.

The chain carries TRBV5-1 and TRBJ2-1; possibly TRBD1 for D (5 bases). V lost 0 bases, J lost 7 bases, and 14 bases lay in between. The CDR3 extends over 15 amino acids. Germline CDR1 is SGHRS and CDR2 is YFSETQ. The CDR3, as DNA: TGCGCCAGCAGCTTGGTAGGGGTAAGTGGTAATGAGCAGTTCTTC. It yields the protein CASSLVGVSGNEQFF.

The V and J genes are TRBV19 and TRBJ2-3, with TRBD2 matching 13 bases. Losses at the gene ends were 1 base for V and 2 bases for J; bases not matched to a gene: 3. The CDR3 covers 17 residues. CDR1 is LNHDA and CDR2 is SQIVND in the germline V gene (reference sequence). The CDR3 protein is CASSIGGLAGNTDTQYF. CDR3 coding DNA: TGTGCCAGTAGTATAGGGGGACTAGCGGGAAACACAGATACGCAGTATTTT.

This clone appeared once. This chain joins TRBV7-6 and TRBJ1-1, with 8 bases that match TRBD1. Germline V CDR1 and CDR2: SGHVS, FNYEAQ. The V segment lost 6 bases and the J segment 1 base; nucleotides outside the gene matches: 7. The CDR3 is 15 amino acids. CDR3 loop: CASSLARGQNTEAFF. The CDR3 DNA reads TGTGCCAGCAGTCTAGCCAGGGGGCAGAACACTGAAGCTTTCTTT. Filled out from reference TRBV7-6 and TRBJ1-1, the complete variable domain reads GAGVSQSPRYKVTKRGQDVALRCDPISGHVSLYWYRQALGQGPEFLTYFNYEAQQDKSGLPNDRFSAERPEGSISTLTIQRTEQRDSAMYRCASSLARGQNTEAFFGQGTRLTVV.

The rearrangement links TRBV10-3 to TRBJ2-5, with a weak D call TRBD1 (6 bases). This CDR3 contains 15 residues. Trimming shortened V by 3 bases and J by 4 bases, and 15 bases separated the two germline ends. The germline CDR1 and CDR2 sequences are ENHRY and SYGVKD. The CDR3 protein is CAISEGQLEGETQYF. The DNA of the CDR3 is TGTGCCATCAGTGAAGGACAGCTTGAGGGAGAGACCCAGTACTTC.

The J gene is TRBJ2-2, the V gene TRBV5-8; D call uncertain. The length of the CDR3 is 14 residues. The V gene's germline CDR1 is SGHTS and CDR2 YDEGEE. Trimming pared 5 bases from V and 1 base from J, leaving 9 bases between. This CDR3 is CASRNQVNTGELFF. In nucleotides, the CDR3 is TGTGCCAGCAGGAACCAGGTGAACACCGGGGAGCTGTTTTTT.